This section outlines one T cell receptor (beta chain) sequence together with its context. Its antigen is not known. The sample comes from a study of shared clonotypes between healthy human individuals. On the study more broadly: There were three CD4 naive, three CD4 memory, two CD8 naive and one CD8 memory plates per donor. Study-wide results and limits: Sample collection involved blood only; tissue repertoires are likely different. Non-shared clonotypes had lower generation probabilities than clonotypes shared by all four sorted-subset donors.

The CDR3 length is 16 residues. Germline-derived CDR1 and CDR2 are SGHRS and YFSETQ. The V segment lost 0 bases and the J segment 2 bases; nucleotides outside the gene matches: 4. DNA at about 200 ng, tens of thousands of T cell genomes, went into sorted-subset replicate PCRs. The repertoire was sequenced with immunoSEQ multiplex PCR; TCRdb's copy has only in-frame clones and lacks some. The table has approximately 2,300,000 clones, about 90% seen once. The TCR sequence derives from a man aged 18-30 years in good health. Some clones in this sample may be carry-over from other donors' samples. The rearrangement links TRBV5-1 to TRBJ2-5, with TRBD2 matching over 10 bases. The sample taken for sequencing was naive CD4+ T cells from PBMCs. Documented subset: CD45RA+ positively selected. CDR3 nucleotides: TGCGCCAGCAGCTTGGTCCTAGCGGGAGTGCAAGAGACCCAGTACTTC. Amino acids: CASSLVLAGVQETQYF.